Given below is one T cell receptor beta chain in context. These data are taken from a study of T cell responses to AZD1222 COVID-19 vaccine. The table came from immunoSEQ multiplex PCR; TCRdb's copy has only in-frame clones and leaves some out. This table has about 140,000 clones, about 90% appearing once. CDR1 is SNHLY and CDR2 is FYNNEI in the germline V gene. CDR3 length: 12 amino acids. V dropped 2 bases and J dropped 5 bases, with 6 bases sitting between them. The sequencing used peripheral blood, collected 28 days after the second dose of the MenACWY control vaccine. V and J are TRBV2 and TRBJ2-5; D is undetermined. This sequence originates from an adult who received the MenACWY meningococcal vaccine as a control. For the CDR3, the DNA is TGTGCCAGCAGTGAATTACGGGAGACCCAGTACTTC. Its translation is CASSELRETQYF.